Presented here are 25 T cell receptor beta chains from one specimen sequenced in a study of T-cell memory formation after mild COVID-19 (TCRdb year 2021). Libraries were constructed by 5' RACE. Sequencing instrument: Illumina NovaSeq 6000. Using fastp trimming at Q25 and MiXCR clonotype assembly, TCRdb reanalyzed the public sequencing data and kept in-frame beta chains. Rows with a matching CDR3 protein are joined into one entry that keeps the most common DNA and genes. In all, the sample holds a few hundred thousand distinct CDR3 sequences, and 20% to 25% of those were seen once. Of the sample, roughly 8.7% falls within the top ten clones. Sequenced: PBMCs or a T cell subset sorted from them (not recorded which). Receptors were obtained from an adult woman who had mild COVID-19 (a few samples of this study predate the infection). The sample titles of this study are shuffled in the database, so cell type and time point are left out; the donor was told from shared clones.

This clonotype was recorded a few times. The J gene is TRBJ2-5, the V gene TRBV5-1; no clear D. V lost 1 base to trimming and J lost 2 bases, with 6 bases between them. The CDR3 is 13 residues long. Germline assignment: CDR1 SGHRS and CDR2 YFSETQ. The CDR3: CASSLSSQETQYF. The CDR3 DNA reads TGCGCCAGCAGCTTGAGTAGTCAAGAGACCCAGTACTTC.

CDR3 amino acids: CASSYGTHSNQPQHF. The CDR3 nucleotides read TGTGCCAGCAGTTACGGGACACATAGCAATCAGCCCCAGCATTTT. This sequence joins TRBV6-2 or TRBV6-3 and TRBJ1-5; perhaps TRBD1 as D (6 bases). Germline lookup yields CDR1 MNHEY and CDR2 SVGEGT. The CDR3 is 15 amino acids. V was cut by 2 bases and J by 0 bases, with 8 bases left in between.

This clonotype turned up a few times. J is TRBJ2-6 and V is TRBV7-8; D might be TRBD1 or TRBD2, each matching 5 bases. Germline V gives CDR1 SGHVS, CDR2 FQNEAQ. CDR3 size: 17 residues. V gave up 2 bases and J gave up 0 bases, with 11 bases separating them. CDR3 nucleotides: TGTGCCAGCAGCTTACGGGGCCGAAGCTCTGGGGCCAACGTCCTGACTTTC. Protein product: CASSLRGRSSGANVLTF.

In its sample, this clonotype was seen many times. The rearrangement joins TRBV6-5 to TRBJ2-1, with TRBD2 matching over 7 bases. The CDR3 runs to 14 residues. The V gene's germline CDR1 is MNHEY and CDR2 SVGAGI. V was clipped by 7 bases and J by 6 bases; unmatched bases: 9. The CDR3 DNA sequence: TGTGCCAGCACCACCCTAGCGGAGCGCAATGAGCAGTTCTTC. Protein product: CASTTLAERNEQFF.

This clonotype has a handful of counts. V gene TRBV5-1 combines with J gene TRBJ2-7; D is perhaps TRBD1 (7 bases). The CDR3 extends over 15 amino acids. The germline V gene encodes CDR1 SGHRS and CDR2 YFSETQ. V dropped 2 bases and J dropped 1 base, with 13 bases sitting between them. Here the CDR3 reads CASSFFPGGSYEQYF. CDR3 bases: TGCGCCAGCAGCTTCTTCCCAGGGGGGTCCTACGAGCAGTACTTC.

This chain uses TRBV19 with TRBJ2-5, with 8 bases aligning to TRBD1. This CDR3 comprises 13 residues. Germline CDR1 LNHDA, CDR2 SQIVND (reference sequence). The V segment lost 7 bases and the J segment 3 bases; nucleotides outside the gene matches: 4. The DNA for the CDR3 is TGTGCCAGTACCCCGACAGGGGAAGAGACCCAGTACTTC. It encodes CASTPTGEETQYF.

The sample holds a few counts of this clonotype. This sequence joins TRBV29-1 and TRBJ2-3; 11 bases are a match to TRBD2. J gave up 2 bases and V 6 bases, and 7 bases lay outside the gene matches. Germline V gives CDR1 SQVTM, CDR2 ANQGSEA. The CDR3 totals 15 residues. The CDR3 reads CSVTLAGGFTDTQYF. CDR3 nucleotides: TGCAGCGTCACCCTAGCGGGAGGATTCACAGATACGCAGTATTTT.

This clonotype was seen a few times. DNA of the CDR3: TGTGCCAGCAGCCCCACCCCACTTAGAGGCACTGAAGCTTTCTTT. Its translation: CASSPTPLRGTEAFF. The rearrangement uses TRBV7-2 and TRBJ1-1; D unresolved. Germline loops: CDR1 SGHTA, CDR2 FQGNSA. The ends were cut back, 5 bases at V and 4 bases at J, with 17 bases in the middle. The CDR3 is made up of 15 amino acids.

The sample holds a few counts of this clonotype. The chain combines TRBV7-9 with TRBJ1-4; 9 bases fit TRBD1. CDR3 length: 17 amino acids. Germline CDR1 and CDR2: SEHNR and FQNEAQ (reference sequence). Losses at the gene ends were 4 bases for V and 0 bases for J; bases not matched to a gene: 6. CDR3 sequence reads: CASSSRRQGATNEKLFF. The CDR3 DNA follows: TGTGCCAGCAGCTCGCGGCGACAGGGGGCAACTAATGAAAAACTGTTTTTT. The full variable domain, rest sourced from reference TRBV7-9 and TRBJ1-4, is DTGVSQNPRHKITKRGQNVTFRCDPISEHNRLYWYRQTLGQGPEFLTYFQNEAQLEKSRLLSDRFSAERPKGSFSTLEIQRTEQGDSAMYLCASSSRRQGATNEKLFFGSGTQLSVL.

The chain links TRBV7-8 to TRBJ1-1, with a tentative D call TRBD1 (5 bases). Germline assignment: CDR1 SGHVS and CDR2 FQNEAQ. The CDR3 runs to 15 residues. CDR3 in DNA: TGTGCAAGAAGCTTAGCGCGGGGGGTGAACACTGAAGCTTTCTTT. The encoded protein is CARSLARGVNTEAFF.

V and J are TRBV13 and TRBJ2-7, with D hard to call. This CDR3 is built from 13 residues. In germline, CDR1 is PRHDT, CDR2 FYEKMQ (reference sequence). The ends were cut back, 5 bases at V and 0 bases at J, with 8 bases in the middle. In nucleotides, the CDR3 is TGTGCCAGCAGCCCTAGTAGCTCCTACGAGCAGTACTTC. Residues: CASSPSSSYEQYF.

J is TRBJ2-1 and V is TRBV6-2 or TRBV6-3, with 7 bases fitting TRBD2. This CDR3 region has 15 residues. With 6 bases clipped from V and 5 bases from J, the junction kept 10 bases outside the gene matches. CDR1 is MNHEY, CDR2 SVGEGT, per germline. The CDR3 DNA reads TGTGCCAGCAGACAACGAACGGGAGGTAACAATGAGCAGTTCTTC. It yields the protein CASRQRTGGNNEQFF.

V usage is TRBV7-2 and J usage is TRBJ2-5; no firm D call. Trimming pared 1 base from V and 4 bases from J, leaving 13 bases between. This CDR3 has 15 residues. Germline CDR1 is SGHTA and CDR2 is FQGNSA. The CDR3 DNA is TGTGCCAGCAGCTTAGAGTCTGGCCCCGGAGAGACCCAGTACTTC. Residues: CASSLESGPGETQYF.

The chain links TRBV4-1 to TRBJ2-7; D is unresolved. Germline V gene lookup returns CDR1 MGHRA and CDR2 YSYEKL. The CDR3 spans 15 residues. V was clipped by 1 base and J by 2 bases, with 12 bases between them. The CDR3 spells CASSQAAISTYEQYF. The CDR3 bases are TGCGCCAGCAGCCAAGCGGCAATAAGCACCTACGAGCAGTACTTC.

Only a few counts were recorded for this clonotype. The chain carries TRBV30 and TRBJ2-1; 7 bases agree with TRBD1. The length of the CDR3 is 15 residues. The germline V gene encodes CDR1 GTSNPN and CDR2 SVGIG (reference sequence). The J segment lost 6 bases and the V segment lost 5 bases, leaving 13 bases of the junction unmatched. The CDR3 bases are TGTGCCTGGCATAACAGGGGCAGCTTAGGCAATGAGCAGTTCTTC. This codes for CAWHNRGSLGNEQFF.

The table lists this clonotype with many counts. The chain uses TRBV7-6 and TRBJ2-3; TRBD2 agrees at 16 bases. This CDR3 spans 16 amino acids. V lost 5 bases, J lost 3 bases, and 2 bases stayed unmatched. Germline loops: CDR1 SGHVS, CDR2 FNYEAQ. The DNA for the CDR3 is TGTGCCAGCAGCCCGGGACTAGCGGGAGGGACAGATACGCAGTATTTT. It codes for CASSPGLAGGTDTQYF. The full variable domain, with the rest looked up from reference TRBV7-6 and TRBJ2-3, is GAGVSQSPRYKVTKRGQDVALRCDPISGHVSLYWYRQALGQGPEFLTYFNYEAQQDKSGLPNDRFSAERPEGSISTLTIQRTEQRDSAMYRCASSPGLAGGTDTQYFGPGTRLTVL.

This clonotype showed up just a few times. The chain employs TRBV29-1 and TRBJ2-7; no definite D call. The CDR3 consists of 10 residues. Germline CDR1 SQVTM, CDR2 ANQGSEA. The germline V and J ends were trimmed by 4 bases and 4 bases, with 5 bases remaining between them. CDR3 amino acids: CSVVYYEQYF. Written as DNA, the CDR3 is TGCAGCGTTGTATATTACGAGCAGTACTTC.

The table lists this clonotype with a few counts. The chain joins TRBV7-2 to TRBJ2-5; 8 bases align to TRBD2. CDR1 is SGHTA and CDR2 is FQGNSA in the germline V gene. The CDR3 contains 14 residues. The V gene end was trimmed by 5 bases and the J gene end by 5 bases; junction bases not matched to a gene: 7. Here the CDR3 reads CASSPDPGGETQYF. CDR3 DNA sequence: TGTGCCAGCAGCCCAGACCCGGGAGGGGAGACCCAGTACTTC.

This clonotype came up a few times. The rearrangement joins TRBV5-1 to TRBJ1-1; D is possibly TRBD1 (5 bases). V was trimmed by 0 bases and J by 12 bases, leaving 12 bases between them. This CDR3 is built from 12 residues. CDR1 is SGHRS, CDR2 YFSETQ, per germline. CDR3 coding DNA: TGCGCCAGCAGCTTGGCCGGGGGGAGTACTTTCTTT. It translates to CASSLAGGSTFF.

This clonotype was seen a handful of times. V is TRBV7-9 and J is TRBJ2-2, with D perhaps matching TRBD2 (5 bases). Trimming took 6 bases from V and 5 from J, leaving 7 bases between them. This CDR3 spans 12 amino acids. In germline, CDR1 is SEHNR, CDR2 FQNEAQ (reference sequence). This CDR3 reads CASRGRTGELFF. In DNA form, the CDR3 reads TGTGCCAGCAGGGGGAGAACCGGGGAGCTGTTTTTT.

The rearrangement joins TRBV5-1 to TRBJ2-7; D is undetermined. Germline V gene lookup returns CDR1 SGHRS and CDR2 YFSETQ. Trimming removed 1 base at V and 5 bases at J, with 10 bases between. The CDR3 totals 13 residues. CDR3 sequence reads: CASSLNPPDEQYF. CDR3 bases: TGCGCCAGCAGCTTGAACCCACCCGACGAGCAGTACTTC.

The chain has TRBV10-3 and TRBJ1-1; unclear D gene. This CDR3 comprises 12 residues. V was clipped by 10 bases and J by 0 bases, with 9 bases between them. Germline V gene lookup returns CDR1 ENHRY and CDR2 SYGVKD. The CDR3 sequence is CATLGMNTEAFF. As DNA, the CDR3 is TGTGCCACCTTAGGGATGAACACTGAAGCTTTCTTT.

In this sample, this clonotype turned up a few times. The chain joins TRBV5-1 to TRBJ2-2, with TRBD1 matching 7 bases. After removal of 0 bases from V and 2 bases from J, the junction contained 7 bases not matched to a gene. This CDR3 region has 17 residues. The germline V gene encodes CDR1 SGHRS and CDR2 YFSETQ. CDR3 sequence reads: CASSLAFGQDNTGELFF. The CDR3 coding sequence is TGCGCCAGCAGCTTGGCCTTTGGACAGGACAACACCGGGGAGCTGTTTTTT.

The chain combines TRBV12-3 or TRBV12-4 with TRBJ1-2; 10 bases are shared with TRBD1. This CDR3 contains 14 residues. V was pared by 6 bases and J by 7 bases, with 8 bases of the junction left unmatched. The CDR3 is CASRSYRDRGGYTF. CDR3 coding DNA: TGTGCCAGCAGGAGCTACCGGGACAGGGGTGGCTACACCTTC.

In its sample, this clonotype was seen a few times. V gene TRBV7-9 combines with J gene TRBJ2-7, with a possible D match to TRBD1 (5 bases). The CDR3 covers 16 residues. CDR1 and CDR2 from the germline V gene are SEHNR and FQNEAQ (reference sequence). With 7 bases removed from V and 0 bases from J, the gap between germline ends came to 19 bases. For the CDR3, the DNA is TGTGCCAGCACCTCCTCGGCAGGGCCCAGCTCCTACGAGCAGTACTTC. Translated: CASTSSAGPSSYEQYF. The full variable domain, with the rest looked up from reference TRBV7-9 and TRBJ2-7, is DTGVSQNPRHKITKRGQNVTFRCDPISEHNRLYWYRQTLGQGPEFLTYFQNEAQLEKSRLLSDRFSAERPKGSFSTLEIQRTEQGDSAMYLCASTSSAGPSSYEQYFGPGTRLTVT.